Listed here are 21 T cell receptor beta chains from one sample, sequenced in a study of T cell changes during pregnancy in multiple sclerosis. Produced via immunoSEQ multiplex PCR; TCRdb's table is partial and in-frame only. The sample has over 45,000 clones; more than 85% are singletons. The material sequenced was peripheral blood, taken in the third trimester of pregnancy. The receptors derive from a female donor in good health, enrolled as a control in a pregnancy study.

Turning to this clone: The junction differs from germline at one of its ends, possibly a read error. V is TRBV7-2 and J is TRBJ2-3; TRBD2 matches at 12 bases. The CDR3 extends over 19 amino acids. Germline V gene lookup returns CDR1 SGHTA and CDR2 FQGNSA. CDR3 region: CASSLAGGPVLSTTDTQYF. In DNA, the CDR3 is TGTGCCAGCAGCCTAGCGGGAGGGCCAGTGTTGAGTACGACAGATACGCAGTATTTT.

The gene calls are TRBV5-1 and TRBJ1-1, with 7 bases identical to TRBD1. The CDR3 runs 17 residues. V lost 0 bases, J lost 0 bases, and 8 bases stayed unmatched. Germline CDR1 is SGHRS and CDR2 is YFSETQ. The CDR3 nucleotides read TGCGCCAGCAGCTTGGTCGGGACAGCATTCATGAACACTGAAGCTTTCTTT. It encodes CASSLVGTAFMNTEAFF. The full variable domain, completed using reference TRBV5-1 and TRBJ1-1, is KAGVTQTPRYLIKTRGQQVTLSCSPISGHRSVSWYQQTPGQGLQFLFEYFSETQRNKGNFPGRFSGRQFSNSRSEMNVSTLELGDSALYLCASSLVGTAFMNTEAFFGQGTRLTVV.

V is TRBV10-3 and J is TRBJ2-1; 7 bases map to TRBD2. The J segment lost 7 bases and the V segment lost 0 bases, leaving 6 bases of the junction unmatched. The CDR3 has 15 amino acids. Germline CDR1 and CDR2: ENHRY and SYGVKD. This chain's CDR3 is CAISESILGGNEQFF. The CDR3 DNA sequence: TGTGCCATCAGTGAGTCCATCTTGGGGGGGAATGAGCAGTTCTTC.

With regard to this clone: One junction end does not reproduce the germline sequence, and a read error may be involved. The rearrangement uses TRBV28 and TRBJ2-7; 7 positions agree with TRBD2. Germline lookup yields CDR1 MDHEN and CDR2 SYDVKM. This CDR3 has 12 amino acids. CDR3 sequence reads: CASSPPSSGSIF. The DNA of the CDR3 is TGTGCCAGCAGTCCCCCCTCTAGCGGCTCTATCTTC.

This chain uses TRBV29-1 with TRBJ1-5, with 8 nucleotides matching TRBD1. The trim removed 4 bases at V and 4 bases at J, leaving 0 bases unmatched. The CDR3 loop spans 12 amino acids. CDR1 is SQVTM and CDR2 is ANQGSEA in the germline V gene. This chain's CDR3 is CSVGDRNQPQHF. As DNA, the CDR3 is TGCAGCGTTGGGGACAGGAATCAGCCCCAGCATTTT.

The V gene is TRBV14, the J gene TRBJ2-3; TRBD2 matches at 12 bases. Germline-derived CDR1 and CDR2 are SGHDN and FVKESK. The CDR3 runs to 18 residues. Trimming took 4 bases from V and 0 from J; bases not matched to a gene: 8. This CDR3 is CASSPRTSGATSTDTQYF. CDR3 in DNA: TGTGCCAGCAGCCCTCGGACTAGCGGGGCTACTAGCACAGATACGCAGTATTTT.

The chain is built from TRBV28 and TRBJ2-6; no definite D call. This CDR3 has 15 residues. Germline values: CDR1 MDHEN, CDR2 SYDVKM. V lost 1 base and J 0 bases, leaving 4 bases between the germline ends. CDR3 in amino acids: CASSLFGSGANVLTF. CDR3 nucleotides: TGTGCCAGCAGTTTATTCGGCTCTGGGGCCAACGTCCTGACTTTC.

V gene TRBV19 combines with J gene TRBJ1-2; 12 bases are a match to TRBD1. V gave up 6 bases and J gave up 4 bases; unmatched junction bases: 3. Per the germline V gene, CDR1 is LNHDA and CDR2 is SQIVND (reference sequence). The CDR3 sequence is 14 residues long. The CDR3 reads CASRRDRGLYGYTF. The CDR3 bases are TGTGCCAGTAGGAGGGACAGGGGGCTCTATGGCTACACCTTC.

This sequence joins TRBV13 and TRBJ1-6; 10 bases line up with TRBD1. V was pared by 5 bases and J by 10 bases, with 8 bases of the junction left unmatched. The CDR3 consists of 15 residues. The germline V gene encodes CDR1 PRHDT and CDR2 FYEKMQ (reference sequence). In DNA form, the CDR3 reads TGTGCCAGCAGCGCCGACAGGGGGCGAAGATCACCCCTCCACTTT. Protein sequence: CASSADRGRRSPLHF.

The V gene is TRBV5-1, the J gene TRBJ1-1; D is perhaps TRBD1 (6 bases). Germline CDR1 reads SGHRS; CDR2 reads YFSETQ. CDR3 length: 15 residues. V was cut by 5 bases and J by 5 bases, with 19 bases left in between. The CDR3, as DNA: TGCGCCAGCAGGGCCGTCTCAGGGGTGGTAACTGAAGCTTTCTTT. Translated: CASRAVSGVVTEAFF.

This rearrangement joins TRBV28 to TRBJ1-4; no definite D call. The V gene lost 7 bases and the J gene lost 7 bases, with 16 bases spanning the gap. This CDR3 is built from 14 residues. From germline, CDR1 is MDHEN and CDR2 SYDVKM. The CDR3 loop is CASTITGVGEKLFF. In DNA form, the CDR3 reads TGTGCCAGCACCATTACGGGTGTGGGTGAAAAACTGTTTTTT. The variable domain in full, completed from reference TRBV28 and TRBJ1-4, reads DVKVTQSSRYLVKRTGEKVFLECVQDMDHENMFWYRQDPGLGLRLIYFSYDVKMKEKGDIPEGYSVSREKKERFSLILESASTNQTSMYLCASTITGVGEKLFFGSGTQLSVL.

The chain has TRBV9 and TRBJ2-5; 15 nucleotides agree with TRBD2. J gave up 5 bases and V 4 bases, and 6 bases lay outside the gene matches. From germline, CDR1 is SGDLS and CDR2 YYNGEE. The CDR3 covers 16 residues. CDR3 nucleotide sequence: TGTGCCAGCAGCCCGTGGACTAGCGGGGGGGAGGAGACCCAGTACTTC. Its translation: CASSPWTSGGEETQYF.

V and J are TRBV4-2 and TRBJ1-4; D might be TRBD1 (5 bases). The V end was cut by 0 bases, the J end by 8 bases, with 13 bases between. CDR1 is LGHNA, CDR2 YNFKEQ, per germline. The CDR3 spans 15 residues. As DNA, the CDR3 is TGTGCCAGCAGCCAAGATATCGGGGGTATAGAAAAACTGTTTTTT. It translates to CASSQDIGGIEKLFF.

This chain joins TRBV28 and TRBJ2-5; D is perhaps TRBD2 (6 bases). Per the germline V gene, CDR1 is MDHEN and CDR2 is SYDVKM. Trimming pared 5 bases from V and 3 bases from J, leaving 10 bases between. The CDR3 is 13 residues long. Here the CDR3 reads CASSRGGKETQYF. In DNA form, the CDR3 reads TGTGCCAGCAGTCGCGGCGGGAAAGAGACCCAGTACTTC.

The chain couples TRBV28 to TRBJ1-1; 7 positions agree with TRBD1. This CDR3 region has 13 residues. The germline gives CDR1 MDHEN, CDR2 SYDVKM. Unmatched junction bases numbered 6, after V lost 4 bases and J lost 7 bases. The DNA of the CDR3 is TGTGCCAGCAGTTCAGGGGGGCAGATTGAAGCTTTCTTT. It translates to CASSSGGQIEAFF.

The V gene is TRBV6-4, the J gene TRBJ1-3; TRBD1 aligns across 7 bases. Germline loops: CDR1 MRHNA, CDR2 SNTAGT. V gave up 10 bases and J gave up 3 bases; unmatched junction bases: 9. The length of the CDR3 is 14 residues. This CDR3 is CATPSQGNGNTIYF. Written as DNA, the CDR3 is TGTGCCACCCCATCACAGGGGAATGGAAACACCATATATTTT.

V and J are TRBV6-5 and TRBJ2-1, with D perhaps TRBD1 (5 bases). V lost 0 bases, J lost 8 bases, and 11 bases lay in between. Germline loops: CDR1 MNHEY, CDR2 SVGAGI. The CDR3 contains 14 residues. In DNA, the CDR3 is TGTGCCAGCAGTTACTCGCGACAGACCGATGAGCAGTTCTTC. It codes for CASSYSRQTDEQFF.

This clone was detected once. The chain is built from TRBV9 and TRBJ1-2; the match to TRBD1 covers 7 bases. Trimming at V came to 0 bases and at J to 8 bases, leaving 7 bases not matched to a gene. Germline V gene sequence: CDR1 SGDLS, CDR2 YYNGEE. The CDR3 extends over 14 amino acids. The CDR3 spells CASSVDGRGSGYTF. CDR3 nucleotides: TGTGCCAGCAGCGTAGACGGCAGGGGGAGCGGCTACACCTTC.

CDR3 loop: CASSSVFGRLKETQYF. In DNA form, the CDR3 reads TGCGCCAGCAGCTCTGTTTTCGGCAGGCTGAAAGAGACCCAGTACTTC. The chain links TRBV5-1 to TRBJ2-5; D unresolved. This CDR3 region has 16 residues. V lost 3 bases to trimming and J lost 3 bases, with 18 bases between them. Per germline, CDR1 SGHRS and CDR2 YFSETQ.

CDR3 region: CASSGTGILPAFF. The CDR3 nucleotides are TGTGCCAGCAGCGGGACAGGGATTTTGCCCGCTTTCTTT. The chain recombines TRBV27 with TRBJ1-1; 9 bases are shared with TRBD1. CDR1 is MNHEY, CDR2 SMNVEV, per germline (reference sequence). V was pared by 6 bases and J by 11 bases, with 10 bases of the junction left unmatched. The CDR3 has 13 residues.

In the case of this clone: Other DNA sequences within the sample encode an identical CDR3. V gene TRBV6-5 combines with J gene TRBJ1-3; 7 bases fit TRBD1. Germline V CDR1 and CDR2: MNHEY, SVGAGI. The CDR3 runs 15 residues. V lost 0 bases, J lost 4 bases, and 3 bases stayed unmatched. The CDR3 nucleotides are TGTGCCAGCAGTTACTCAGGGGGCCCAGGAAACACCATATATTTT. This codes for CASSYSGGPGNTIYF.